This is a list of T cell receptor beta chains from one sample in a study of graft-versus-host responses after intestinal transplantation. These receptors' targets are unknown. The method was immunoSEQ multiplex PCR; TCRdb's version includes in-frame clones alone and lacks a portion of them. The profile shows under 100,000 clones, approximately 92% of them singletons. The material was unstimulated CD8+ T cells sorted from spleen or lymph node cells, obtained before transplant. Receptors originate from a human donor who was the organ donor for an intestinal transplant. CDR3s leave out the opening cysteine and the closing phenylalanine or tryptophan.

TRBJ2-7 TRBV6-5 ASSYSRGSEQY
TRBJ2-5 TRBV15 ATSSQKDLQETQY
TRBJ2-5 TRBV13 ASSAGLLPKETQY
TRBJ2-2 TRBV27 ASSLAGVNTGELF
TRBJ1-2 TRBV19 ASIQGGSGYT
TRBJ2-5 TRBV14 ASRTTGEETQY
TRBJ2-7 TRBV5-4 ASSRLRDEQY
TRBJ2-1 TRBV7-3 ASSPHGAAGAYNEQF
TRBJ2-1 TRBV7-8 ASSLGQAYNEQF
TRBJ1-2 TRBV6-1 ASSEGNRGYGYT
TRBJ1-4 TRBV15 ATSREFWDTTNEKLF
TRBJ2-7 TRBV29-1 SVGQYEQY
TRBJ2-1 TRBV9 ASSGRRGRGQF
TRBJ2-1 TRBV5-4 ASSHSGADEQF
TRBJ2-2 TRBV7-6 ASTSDWANTGELF
TRBJ1-6 TRBV6-5 ASSYRENSPLH
TRBJ2-7 TRBV30 ALNPATGTPYEQY
TRBJ1-1 TRBV11-3 ASSRDRGDGDTEAF
TRBJ2-2 TRBV7-3 ASSFLAGAFTGELF
TRBJ2-1 TRBV28 ASIGLAAYNEQF
TRBJ2-5 TRBV15 ATSDEEKSRVIETQY
TRBJ2-7 TRBV5-6 ASSLANSGREAYEQY